The following is a T cell receptor beta chain sequence with its context. The antigen remains unidentified. The CDR3 extends over 13 amino acids. V gave up 6 bases and J gave up 6 bases; unmatched junction bases: 7. After template switching added a universal primer site, the resulting cDNA carried unique molecular identifiers. A single record per CDR3 protein comes from TCRdb applying MiXCR to the 5' RACE reads. Of around 1.7 million distinct CDR3 sequences in the sample, under 35% were seen once. This entry comes from a study of identical twins. Overall study results and limits: There is a chance that invariant MAIT and iNKT cells partially muddied zero-insertion analyses.

Sequenced material: cord blood. This rearrangement joins TRBV12-3 or TRBV12-4 to TRBJ1-1, with 7 bases aligning to TRBD1. This sequence originates from a newborn girl in good health. Here the CDR3 reads CASRQGPLAEAFF. CDR3 DNA sequence: TGTGCCAGCAGACAGGGGCCTCTGGCTGAAGCTTTCTTT.